This TCR beta chain was retrieved from a study of OX40 agonist ivuxolimab in advanced cancers. Overall study context: The dose-escalation group included hepatocellular carcinoma, melanoma, renal cell carcinoma and head and neck cancer.

Some clones are missing from TCRdb's copy, which holds only in-frame ones; the method was immunoSEQ multiplex PCR. The repertoire includes 44,000 or so clones, roughly 80% of them detected once, and 6.8% sits in the top ten. V lost 1 base, J lost 1 base, and 9 bases lay in between. CDR1 and CDR2 from the germline V gene are SGDLS and YYNGEE. This CDR3 is 15 amino acids long. This chain links TRBV9 with TRBJ1-5, with TRBD1 as a possible D gene (5 bases). The sequencing used CD4+ or CD8+ T cells sorted from blood, collected in a trial of the OX40 agonist ivuxolimab. The sequence was collected from an adult with an advanced solid tumor such as melanoma, head and neck, liver or kidney cancer. CDR3 DNA sequence: TGTGCCAGCAGCGTAACGGGGGGGAGCAATCAGCCCCAGCATTTT. This encodes CASSVTGGSNQPQHF.